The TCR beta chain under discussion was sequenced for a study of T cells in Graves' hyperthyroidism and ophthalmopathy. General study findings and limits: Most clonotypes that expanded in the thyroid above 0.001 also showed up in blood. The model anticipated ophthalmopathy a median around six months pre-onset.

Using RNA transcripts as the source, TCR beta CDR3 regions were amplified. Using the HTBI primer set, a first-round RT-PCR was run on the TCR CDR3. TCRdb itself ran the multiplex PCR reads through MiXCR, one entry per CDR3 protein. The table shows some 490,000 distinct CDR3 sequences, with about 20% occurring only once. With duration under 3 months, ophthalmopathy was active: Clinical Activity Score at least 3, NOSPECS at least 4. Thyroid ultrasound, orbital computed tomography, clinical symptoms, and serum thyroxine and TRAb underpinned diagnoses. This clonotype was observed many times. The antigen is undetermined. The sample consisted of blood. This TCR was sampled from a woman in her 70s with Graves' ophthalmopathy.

CDR3 nucleotides: TGTGCCAGCAGTTACAGGTCGTTGGGGGCGGACACAGATACGCAGTATTTT. It codes for CASSYRSLGADTDTQYF. The V call is TRBV6-5, the J call TRBJ2-3, with TRBD1 as a possible D gene (6 bases). CDR1 and CDR2 (germline): MNHEY, SVGAGI. V lost 2 bases and J 2 bases, leaving 17 bases between the germline ends. The CDR3 has 17 residues.